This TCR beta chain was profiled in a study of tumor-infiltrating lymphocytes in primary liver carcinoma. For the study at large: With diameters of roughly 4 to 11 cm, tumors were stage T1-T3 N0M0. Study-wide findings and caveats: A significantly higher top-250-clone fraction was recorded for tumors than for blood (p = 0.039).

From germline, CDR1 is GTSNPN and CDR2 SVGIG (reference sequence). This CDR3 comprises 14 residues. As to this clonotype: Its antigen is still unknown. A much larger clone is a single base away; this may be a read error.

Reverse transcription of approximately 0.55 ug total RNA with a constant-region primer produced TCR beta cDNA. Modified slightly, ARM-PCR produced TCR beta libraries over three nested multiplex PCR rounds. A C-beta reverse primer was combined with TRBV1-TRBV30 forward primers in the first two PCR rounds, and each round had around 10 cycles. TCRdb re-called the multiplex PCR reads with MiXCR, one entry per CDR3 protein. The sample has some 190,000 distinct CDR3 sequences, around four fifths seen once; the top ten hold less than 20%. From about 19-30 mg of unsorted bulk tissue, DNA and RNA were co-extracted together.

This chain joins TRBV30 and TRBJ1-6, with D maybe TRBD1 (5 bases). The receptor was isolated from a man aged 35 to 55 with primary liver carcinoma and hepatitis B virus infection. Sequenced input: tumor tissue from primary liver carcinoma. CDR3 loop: CAWSKGLANSPHHF. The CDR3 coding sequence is TGTGCCTGGAGTAAGGGGTTAGCAAATTCACCCCACCACTTT.